What follows describes a single TCR beta chain. Its antigen remains unknown. Clones were read by immunoSEQ multiplex PCR, and TCRdb kept only the in-frame ones, dropping some. The sample lists roughly 320,000 clones, 86% occurring once. This sample stems from a study of Ad26.COV2.S vaccination and SARS-CoV-2 variants. At the level of the study: Ad26.COV2.S was injected intramuscularly once or twice, 56 days apart. Findings and caveats of the study: For non-spike TCRs, breadth in vaccine recipients resembled that in placebo recipients. Vaccinees showed greater spike-specific TCR breadth than placebo recipients.

Treatment defined: 15 to 20 received Ad26.COV2.S at low or high dose, single or two shots; about 5 received placebo; per-sample allocation not given. After the first vaccine or placebo injection, samples were drawn on day 63. As its vector, the vaccine had Ad26, which expressed Wuhan-strain SARS-CoV-2 spike. The CDR3 is made up of 16 amino acids. Germline CDR1 is SGHTA and CDR2 is FQGTGA. Between the trimmed V and J ends, which lost 0 bases and 1 base, there was a span of 11 bases. The V and J genes are TRBV7-3 and TRBJ2-3, with D possibly being TRBD1 (6 bases). Sequenced here: peripheral blood, sampled in a trial of Ad26.COV2.S vaccine versus placebo. The clonotype comes from a person aged 18-65 years who received the Ad26.COV2.S COVID-19 vaccine or a placebo. CDR3 region: CASSLTAGVGTDTQYF. CDR3 bases: TGTGCCAGCAGCTTAACGGCAGGGGTGGGCACAGATACGCAGTATTTT. The full variable domain, rest sourced from reference TRBV7-3 and TRBJ2-3, is GAGVSQTPSNKVTEKGKYVELRCDPISGHTALYWYRQSLGQGPEFLIYFQGTGAADDSGLPNDRFFAVRPEGSVSTLKIQRTERGDSAVYLCASSLTAGVGTDTQYFGPGTRLTVL.